Following are 30 T cell receptor beta chains from one sample sequenced in a study of T cell repertoires in cytomegalovirus infection. These receptors are not linked to any known antigen. Via MiXCR, TCRdb re-called the reads, giving one row per CDR3 protein. Here the sample spans roughly 860,000 distinct CDR3 sequences, approximately 32% being singletons. Specimen: cultured CD8+ T cells from PBMCs, collected from culture after CMV antigen stimulation. All receptors come from a human donor in good health (CMV status not recorded). Some clones in this sample may be carry-over from other donors' samples.

This chain joins TRBV27 and TRBJ1-1; 11 nucleotides agree with TRBD1. Germline V gene sequence: CDR1 MNHEY, CDR2 SMNVEV (reference sequence). The CDR3 is 13 amino acids. V lost 2 bases, J lost 11 bases, and 4 bases stayed unmatched. The CDR3 reads CASSLRTGGWAFF. The CDR3 DNA reads as TGTGCCAGCAGTTTAAGGACAGGGGGCTGGGCTTTCTTT.

This clonotype appeared a few times. This chain uses TRBV28 with TRBJ1-5; no firm D call. This CDR3 is built from 13 residues. Germline V gives CDR1 MDHEN, CDR2 SYDVKM. V shed 2 bases and J shed 5 bases, with 7 bases lying between them. The CDR3 DNA follows: TGTGCCAGCAGTTTACCCGGGGATCAGCCCCAGCATTTT. It translates to CASSLPGDQPQHF.

The chain joins TRBV27 to TRBJ2-3; D remains unclear. Germline V gene sequence: CDR1 MNHEY, CDR2 SMNVEV (reference sequence). V lost 2 bases, J lost 2 bases, and 8 bases lay in between. The CDR3 loop spans 14 amino acids. The CDR3 DNA follows: TGTGCCAGCAGTTTAAATCTCCACACAGATACGCAGTATTTT. Translating it yields CASSLNLHTDTQYF.

The rearrangement joins TRBV19 to TRBJ1-4; 8 nucleotides line up with TRBD1. Germline V lookup: CDR1 LNHDA, CDR2 SQIVND (reference sequence). The CDR3 loop spans 15 amino acids. V was pared by 5 bases and J by 8 bases, with 10 bases of the junction left unmatched. The CDR3 sequence: CASSLSGGALEKLFF. CDR3 DNA: TGTGCCAGTAGTTTATCAGGGGGCGCATTGGAAAAACTGTTTTTT.

The J gene is TRBJ1-1, the V gene TRBV7-2; D gene uncertain. Trimming left V 5 bases short and J 6 bases short, with 16 bases between. The CDR3 covers 14 residues. Germline CDR1 reads SGHTA; CDR2 reads FQGNSA. This chain's CDR3 is CASSPLLAKAEAFF. The CDR3 DNA sequence: TGTGCCAGCAGCCCCTTGCTCGCGAAGGCTGAAGCTTTCTTT.

This chain joins TRBV7-9 and TRBJ1-1; the match to TRBD1 covers 9 bases. CDR1 SEHNR and CDR2 FQNEAQ come from the germline V gene (reference sequence). The CDR3 contains 16 residues. With V trimmed by 2 bases and J by 1 base, 5 bases remained unmatched. The DNA for the CDR3 is TGTGCCAGCAGCTTACCTGACAGGGGGAAGAACACTGAAGCTTTCTTT. This gives the protein CASSLPDRGKNTEAFF. The full variable domain, in which reference TRBV7-9 and TRBJ1-1 provide the parts outside the CDR3, is DTGVSQNPRHKITKRGQNVTFRCDPISEHNRLYWYRQTLGQGPEFLTYFQNEAQLEKSRLLSDRFSAERPKGSFSTLEIQRTEQGDSAMYLCASSLPDRGKNTEAFFGQGTRLTVV.

This clonotype was observed at least ten times. The J gene is TRBJ2-5, the V gene TRBV7-2; TRBD2 matches 12 bases. Germline CDR1 reads SGHTA; CDR2 reads FQGNSA. Losses at the gene ends were 5 bases for V and 5 bases for J; bases not matched to a gene: 12. The CDR3 is 17 amino acids. CDR3 amino acids: CASSPRVTSGGGETQYF. DNA for the CDR3: TGTGCCAGCAGCCCACGGGTGACTAGCGGGGGAGGGGAGACCCAGTACTTC.

This clonotype has only a few counts. The V call is TRBV7-6, the J call TRBJ2-2, with 12 bases identical to TRBD2. In germline, CDR1 is SGHVS, CDR2 FNYEAQ. V dropped 4 bases and J dropped 5; count of bases not matched to a gene: 5. CDR3 length: 16 residues. CDR3 loop: CASSSLAGGTTGELFF. The DNA of the CDR3 is TGTGCCAGCAGCTCCCTAGCGGGGGGGACTACCGGGGAGCTGTTTTTT.

This clonotype was found many times. The rearrangement joins TRBV7-2 to TRBJ2-5, with TRBD2 matching over 14 bases. This CDR3 is built from 17 residues. Germline CDR1 and CDR2: SGHTA and FQGNSA. Trimming at V came to 4 bases and at J to 5 bases, leaving 9 bases not matched to a gene. The CDR3 DNA reads TGTGCCAGCAGCTCCCCTAGACTAGCGGGGGGGCGGGAGACCCAGTACTTC. Translating it yields CASSSPRLAGGRETQYF.

Only a few counts were recorded for this clonotype. The chain links TRBV7-9 to TRBJ1-1, with 9 positions matching TRBD1. The length of the CDR3 is 13 residues. Germline CDR1 SEHNR, CDR2 FQNEAQ (reference sequence). The V segment lost 7 bases and the J segment 7 bases; nucleotides outside the gene matches: 7. The CDR3, as DNA: TGTGCCAGCATTTACAGGGGGCGGGATGAAGCTTTCTTT. Translating it yields CASIYRGRDEAFF.

The rearrangement links TRBV5-1 to TRBJ2-3; D remains ambiguous. Trimming removed 0 bases at V and 5 bases at J, with 7 bases between. The CDR3 covers 13 residues. Germline V lookup: CDR1 SGHRS, CDR2 YFSETQ. The CDR3 DNA reads as TGCGCCAGCAGCTTGGCTGATGGAGATACGCAGTATTTT. Its protein is CASSLADGDTQYF.

This chain joins TRBV27 and TRBJ1-2; 8 bases fit TRBD1. The CDR3 contains 15 residues. Germline trimming cut 1 base from V and 4 bases from J; bases unmatched to any gene: 5. Germline CDR1 MNHEY, CDR2 SMNVEV (reference sequence). The chain's CDR3 is CASSLLAGGGYGYTF. Written as DNA, the CDR3 is TGTGCCAGCAGTTTATTAGCAGGGGGCGGCTATGGCTACACCTTC.

CDR3 sequence: CASSQDGPPFSPLHF. The DNA for the CDR3 is TGTGCCAGCAGCCAAGATGGACCCCCATTTTCACCCCTCCACTTT. The chain has TRBV4-2 and TRBJ1-6; D not certain. This CDR3 spans 15 amino acids. V lost 0 bases to trimming and J lost 9 bases, with 12 bases between them. Germline values: CDR1 LGHNA, CDR2 YNFKEQ.

About this clonotype itself: A read error may account for a junction end that differs from germline. J is TRBJ2-5 and V is TRBV7-2; D gene ambiguous. The germline V gene encodes CDR1 SGHTA and CDR2 FQGNSA. There are 14 residues in the CDR3. DNA for the CDR3: TGTGGCAGCAGCTCTCCGGTGGGACAAGAGACCCAGTACTTC. Translation gives CGSSSPVGQETQYF.

V usage is TRBV25-1 and J usage is TRBJ2-7; no clear D. From germline, CDR1 is MGHDK and CDR2 SYGVNS. Trimming took off 2 bases at V and 3 bases at J, with 8 bases between the two ends. The CDR3 totals 13 residues. The CDR3 nucleotides are TGTGCCAGCAGTGAAGCCTTCTTCTACGAGCAGTACTTC. Translating gives CASSEAFFYEQYF.

The CDR3: CATSDSGTRETQYF. The CDR3 region has the DNA TGTGCCACCAGTGACTCAGGGACGCGAGAGACCCAGTACTTC. The V and J genes are TRBV24-1 and TRBJ2-5; TRBD1 or TRBD2 may be the D gene (5 bases each). Germline-derived CDR1 and CDR2 are KGHDR and SFDVKD. The CDR3 length is 14 residues. The V end was cut by 4 bases, the J end by 4 bases, with 12 bases between.

Concerning this clonotype itself: The junction and the germline gene differ at one end; a read error may be behind it. The chain employs TRBV28 and TRBJ2-5; TRBD1 aligns across 9 bases. Germline CDR1 is MDHEN and CDR2 is SYDVKM. The CDR3 has 16 residues. The CDR3 DNA follows: TGTGTCAGCAGTTTAATTTCGACAGGGGGAAGAGAGACCCAGTACTTC. It translates to CVSSLISTGGRETQYF.

This clonotype has at least ten counts. The V call is TRBV6-2 or TRBV6-3, the J call TRBJ2-2; D possibly corresponds to TRBD1 (5 bases). The CDR3 has 18 amino acids. V dropped 5 bases and J dropped 4 bases, with 23 bases sitting between them. Germline lookup yields CDR1 MNHEY and CDR2 SVGEGT. CDR3 coding DNA: TGTGCCAGCAGTCCCTTACGTAGGCAGGGCCCTGCCACCGGGGAGCTGTTTTTT. Its protein product is CASSPLRRQGPATGELFF.

This clonotype has a count of ten or more. V is TRBV6-5 and J is TRBJ1-4, with D possibly TRBD1 on 5 matching bases. Between the trimmed V and J ends, which lost 0 bases and 6 bases, there was a span of 11 bases. This CDR3 has 15 residues. Germline V gene data show CDR1 as MNHEY and CDR2 as SVGAGI. The CDR3 region has the DNA TGTGCCAGCAGTTACTCCCAAGGGGACCATGAAAAACTGTTTTTT. This sequence encodes CASSYSQGDHEKLFF.

The J gene is TRBJ1-1, the V gene TRBV27; maybe TRBD1 (5 bases). The CDR3 extends over 14 amino acids. V lost 3 bases, J lost 4 bases, and 12 bases lay in between. Germline loops: CDR1 MNHEY, CDR2 SMNVEV (reference sequence). CDR3 nucleotides: TGTGCCAGCAGTTTCGTGGGGGGAAGCACTGAAGCTTTCTTT. It is translated as CASSFVGGSTEAFF.

This clonotype was seen only a few times. The V gene is TRBV4-1, the J gene TRBJ2-1; D unresolved. This CDR3 is 13 amino acids long. CDR1 and CDR2 (germline): MGHRA, YSYEKL. V lost 3 bases and J 6 bases, leaving 9 bases between the germline ends. Here the CDR3 reads CASSQATGNEQFF. The CDR3 bases are TGCGCCAGCAGCCAGGCCACCGGCAATGAGCAGTTCTTC.

Comments on this clonotype: A junction end diverges from the germline sequence, so it may reflect a read error. CDR3 sequence (DNA): TGTGCCAGCAGCCTCCGGGGGGGCGGTTCCTCCAATGAGCAGTTCTTC. As protein: CASSLRGGGSSNEQFF. The V gene is TRBV7-2, the J gene TRBJ2-1; TRBD2 agrees at 8 bases. Germline V gene lookup returns CDR1 SGHTA and CDR2 FQGNSA. There are 16 residues in the CDR3.

The sample holds a few counts of this clonotype. This chain uses TRBV5-6 with TRBJ1-2, with D maybe TRBD1 (6 bases). This CDR3 has 14 amino acids. Germline loops: CDR1 SGHDT, CDR2 YYEEEE. Trimming stripped 2 bases from V and 4 bases from J, with 12 bases between. This CDR3 reads CASSFPDSPYGYTF. The CDR3 DNA sequence: TGTGCCAGCAGCTTCCCGGACAGTCCCTATGGCTACACCTTC. Complete variable domain (other parts from reference TRBV5-6 and TRBJ1-2): DAGVTQSPTHLIKTRGQQVTLRCSPKSGHDTVSWYQQALGQGPQFIFQYYEEEERQRGNFPDRFSGHQFPNYSSELNVNALLLGDSALYLCASSFPDSPYGYTFGSGTRLTVV.

The J gene is TRBJ2-7, the V gene TRBV7-9; 7 bases align to TRBD1. Germline lookup yields CDR1 SEHNR and CDR2 FQNEAQ (reference sequence). The CDR3 has 12 residues. J lost 10 bases, V lost 5 bases, and 8 bases had no gene match. This chain's CDR3 is CASSPQGRGQYV. The CDR3 nucleotides are TGTGCCAGCAGCCCACAGGGGAGAGGACAGTACGTC.

This clonotype was seen a handful of times. The CDR3 region is CASSFQGGQTEATNEKLFF. The CDR3 DNA reads TGCGCCAGCAGCTTTCAAGGCGGACAGACGGAAGCAACTAATGAAAAACTGTTTTTT. This chain connects TRBV4-3 to TRBJ1-4; weak D call: TRBD1 (6 bases). The V end was cut by 5 bases, the J end by 0 bases, with 22 bases between. This CDR3 is 19 amino acids long. The germline V gene encodes CDR1 LGHNA and CDR2 YSLEER.

A note on this clonotype: This may arise from a read error, as a much more abundant clone is one base away. The rearrangement joins TRBV7-8 to TRBJ2-1; D possibly uses TRBD1 or TRBD2 (6 bases each). Deletions cut 7 bases from V and 6 bases from J, with 19 bases between. Per germline, CDR1 SGHVS and CDR2 FQNEAQ. The CDR3 consists of 15 residues. Here the CDR3 reads CASNIDRTGANEQFF. As DNA, the CDR3 is TGTGCCAGCAACATAGACCGCACGGGGGCCAATGAGCAGTTCTTC.

V is TRBV5-1 and J is TRBJ2-5; TRBD2 agrees at 8 bases. The trim removed 0 bases at V and 4 bases at J, leaving 23 bases unmatched. The CDR3 extends over 21 amino acids. Germline CDR1 and CDR2: SGHRS and YFSETQ. The CDR3 sequence is CASSLVFARGTAGETLETQYF. The CDR3 coding sequence is TGCGCCAGCAGCTTGGTTTTTGCTAGAGGAACAGCGGGGGAGACACTAGAGACCCAGTACTTC.

The table lists this clonotype with many counts. The genes are TRBV7-2 and TRBJ1-1; D is possibly TRBD1 (5 bases). The CDR3 loop spans 17 amino acids. The germline V and J ends were trimmed by 1 base and 3 bases, with 18 bases remaining between them. CDR1 and CDR2 (germline): SGHTA, FQGNSA. The CDR3 sequence: CASSLVGQGYLYTEAFF. In DNA form, the CDR3 reads TGTGCCAGCAGCTTAGTAGGGCAGGGTTATTTATACACTGAAGCTTTCTTT.

The chain links TRBV5-1 to TRBJ1-1, with a tentative D call TRBD1 (5 bases). V shed 3 bases and J shed 12 bases, with 15 bases lying between them. The CDR3 has 12 amino acids. Per germline, CDR1 SGHRS and CDR2 YFSETQ. The CDR3 sequence: CASSSSGTETFF. For the CDR3, the DNA is TGCGCCAGCAGCTCTTCCGGGACGGAAACTTTCTTT.

The chain couples TRBV19 to TRBJ1-1; D possibly corresponds to TRBD1 (6 bases). The germline gives CDR1 LNHDA, CDR2 SQIVND (reference sequence). This CDR3 is built from 15 residues. V gave up 8 bases and J gave up 0 bases, with 16 bases separating them. CDR3 nucleotides: TGTGCCAGTGGATTCCGAGGACAGCTGAACACTGAAGCTTTCTTT. It specifies CASGFRGQLNTEAFF.